Listed below are T cell receptor beta chains from one sample, sequenced in a study of identical twins. TCRdb processed the 5' RACE reads anew with MiXCR; each CDR3 protein has one entry. Seen here are approximately 230,000 distinct CDR3 sequences, approximately 7.1% observed once, and the top ten hold approximately 15%. The same sample was also used in a study of T cells expressing NK-cell markers.

The sequencing input was CD8+ T cells sorted from blood. Receptors were obtained from a woman aged 18-29 years in good health. The CDR3 runs from the conserved cysteine through the conserved F or W. Fields, in order: D gene, J gene, V gene, clone size, CDR3 DNA, CDR3 protein. The D gene is left open where the match is weak. Clone size is stated in some rows and not others, as once, few, many or a class when expanded.

d_call: -
j_call: TRBJ2-1
v_call: TRBV7-9
clone_size: many
cdr3_nt: TGTGCCAGCAGCTCGGAGTTCTACGAGCAGTTCTTC
cdr3_aa: CASSSEFYEQFF

d_call: TRBD2
j_call: TRBJ2-1
v_call: TRBV7-6
clone_size: many
cdr3_nt: TGTGCCAGCAGGCCGGGACTAGCGGGACCCAATGAGCAGTTCTTC
cdr3_aa: CASRPGLAGPNEQFF

d_call: -
j_call: TRBJ2-4
v_call: TRBV12-5
clone_size: -
cdr3_nt: TGTGCTAGTGGTTCCCCCTCAGGGGAAGCCAAAAACATTCAGTACTTC
cdr3_aa: CASGSPSGEAKNIQYF

d_call: -
j_call: TRBJ2-7
v_call: TRBV10-3
clone_size: -
cdr3_nt: TGTGCCGCCGGGGGCGGGAGCTCAGGGAACGAGCAGTACTTC
cdr3_aa: CAAGGGSSGNEQYF

d_call: TRBD2
j_call: TRBJ2-1
v_call: TRBV9
clone_size: few
cdr3_nt: TGTGCCAGCAGGCACGGGACTAGCGGGGGGAATGAGCAGTTCTTC
cdr3_aa: CASRHGTSGGNEQFF

d_call: -
j_call: TRBJ1-1
v_call: TRBV7-9
clone_size: few
cdr3_nt: TGTGCCAGCAGCTCCCCTTCGGATCGGGCTGAAGCTTTCTTT
cdr3_aa: CASSSPSDRAEAFF

d_call: -
j_call: TRBJ2-7
v_call: TRBV25-1
clone_size: -
cdr3_nt: TGTGCCAGCAGTGACCCCCAGATAGTTGAATTC
cdr3_aa: CASSDPQIVEF

d_call: -
j_call: TRBJ1-1
v_call: TRBV20-1
clone_size: -
cdr3_nt: TGCAGTGCTAGCGCCAAAGGCGGAGCTTTCTTT
cdr3_aa: CSASAKGGAFF

d_call: -
j_call: TRBJ2-3
v_call: TRBV24-1
clone_size: few
cdr3_nt: TGTGCCACCAGTGAACAGGATACGCAGTATTTT
cdr3_aa: CATSEQDTQYF

d_call: -
j_call: TRBJ2-7
v_call: TRBV6-2/TRBV6-3
clone_size: -
cdr3_nt: TGTGCCAGCAGTTACTCGGAGGGGCCGGTAGAGCAGTACTTC
cdr3_aa: CASSYSEGPVEQYF

d_call: -
j_call: TRBJ2-1
v_call: TRBV6-2/TRBV6-3
clone_size: few
cdr3_nt: TGTGCCAGCAGTTACTCGCCAAGACTCGAGCAGTTCTTC
cdr3_aa: CASSYSPRLEQFF

d_call: TRBD2
j_call: TRBJ2-1
v_call: TRBV19
clone_size: few
cdr3_nt: TGTGCCAGTAGTATTACGAGCGGGAGCGGGAATGAGCAGTTCTTC
cdr3_aa: CASSITSGSGNEQFF

d_call: -
j_call: TRBJ2-5
v_call: TRBV20-1
clone_size: -
cdr3_nt: TGCAGTGCTAGAAGGGGGGACCAAGAGACCCAGTACTTC
cdr3_aa: CSARRGDQETQYF

d_call: -
j_call: TRBJ1-1
v_call: TRBV9
clone_size: -
cdr3_nt: TGTGCCAGCAGCGTGACGGGACCCTTT
cdr3_aa: CASSVTGPF

d_call: TRBD1
j_call: TRBJ1-4
v_call: TRBV4-1
clone_size: few
cdr3_nt: TGCGCCAGCAGCCAATTAACAGGGGTTGGTGAAAAACTGTTTTTT
cdr3_aa: CASSQLTGVGEKLFF

d_call: TRBD1
j_call: TRBJ1-5
v_call: TRBV9
clone_size: -
cdr3_nt: TGTGCCAGCAGCGTAGAGGGGGCCCTCAATCAGCCCCAGCATTTT
cdr3_aa: CASSVEGALNQPQHF

d_call: -
j_call: TRBJ2-3
v_call: TRBV3-1
clone_size: many
cdr3_nt: TGTGCCAGCAGCCAAGATCGTCCAGATACGCAGTATTTT
cdr3_aa: CASSQDRPDTQYF

d_call: -
j_call: TRBJ2-1
v_call: TRBV6-5
clone_size: many
cdr3_nt: TGTGCCAGCAGTTACCCGAGGGGGGGGGCCAGCCATGAGCAGTTCTTC
cdr3_aa: CASSYPRGGASHEQFF

d_call: TRBD1
j_call: TRBJ2-7
v_call: TRBV18
clone_size: few
cdr3_nt: TGTGCCAGCTCACCCCGGACAGGGGACGACGAGCAGTACTTC
cdr3_aa: CASSPRTGDDEQYF

d_call: -
j_call: TRBJ2-7
v_call: TRBV25-1
clone_size: -
cdr3_nt: TGTGCCAGCAGATTCTGGGGCTACCCGCCCCTGGAGCAGTACTTC
cdr3_aa: CASRFWGYPPLEQYF

d_call: -
j_call: TRBJ2-7
v_call: TRBV7-3
clone_size: few
cdr3_nt: TGTGCCAGCAGCCCCGGACCGGGACAAGGTATCTCCCACGTATACTTC
cdr3_aa: CASSPGPGQGISHVYF